The clone carrying this T cell receptor beta chain was found a few times. The protocol was immunoSEQ multiplex PCR, while the TCRdb copy is restricted to in-frame clones and leaves out a portion. Here the sample spans roughly 11,000 clones, just under 85% being singletons. The ends were cut back, 4 bases at V and 4 bases at J, with 10 bases in the middle. CDR3 length equals 13 residues. From germline, CDR1 is LGHNT and CDR2 FRNRAP. The sample is drawn from a study of sequential checkpoint blockade in melanoma. For the study at large: Patients were randomized 1:1 to nivolumab-then-ipilimumab or ipilimumab-then-nivolumab first-line.

The treatment denotes: randomized to nivolumab then ipilimumab (arm A) or the reverse (arm B). Sorted cells were live CD3+CD8+, lacking CD19 and CD56, from PBMCs. The gene calls are TRBV12-5 and TRBJ1-2, with D possibly matching TRBD1 (6 bases). The clonotype comes from a human donor with melanoma. This specimen was CD8+ T cells sorted from blood (inferred from file names), taken from a patient given nivolumab and ipilimumab in sequence. The CDR3 DNA is TGTGCTAGTGGTTCGGACAGTTCCTATGGCTACACCTTC. It yields the protein CASGSDSSYGYTF.